This TCR beta chain was obtained from a study of T cell changes during pregnancy in multiple sclerosis. Only in-frame clones appear in the TCRdb table, and some are missing; sequencing was by immunoSEQ multiplex PCR. The sample contains about 110,000 clones, less than 95% of which appear only once. The ends were cut back, 5 bases at V and 3 bases at J, with 5 bases in the middle. This CDR3 has 13 residues. Germline assignment: CDR1 LNHDA and CDR2 SQIVND (reference sequence). The sample consisted of peripheral blood, taken before pregnancy. The clonotype comes from a female donor with multiple sclerosis, enrolled in a pregnancy study. The rearrangement joins TRBV19 to TRBJ2-6; no clear D gene. CDR3 sequence reads: CASSQHGANVLTF. The CDR3 region has the DNA TGTGCCAGTAGTCAACATGGGGCCAACGTCCTGACTTTC.